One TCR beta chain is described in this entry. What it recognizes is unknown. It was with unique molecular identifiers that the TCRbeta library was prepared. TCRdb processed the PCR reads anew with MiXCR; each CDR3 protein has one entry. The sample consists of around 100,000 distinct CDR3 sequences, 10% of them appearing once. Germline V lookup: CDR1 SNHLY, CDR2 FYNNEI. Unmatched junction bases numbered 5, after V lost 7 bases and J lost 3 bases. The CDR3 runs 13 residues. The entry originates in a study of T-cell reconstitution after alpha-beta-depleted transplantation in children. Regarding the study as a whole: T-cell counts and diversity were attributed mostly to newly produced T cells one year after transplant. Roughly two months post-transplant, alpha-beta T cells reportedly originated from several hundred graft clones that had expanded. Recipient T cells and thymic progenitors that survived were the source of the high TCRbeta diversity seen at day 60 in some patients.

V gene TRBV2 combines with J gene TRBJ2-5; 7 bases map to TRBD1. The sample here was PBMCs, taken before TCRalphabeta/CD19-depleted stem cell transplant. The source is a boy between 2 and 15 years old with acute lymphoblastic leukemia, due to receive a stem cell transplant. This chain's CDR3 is CASTGTEEETQYF. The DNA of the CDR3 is TGTGCCAGCACCGGGACAGAGGAAGAGACCCAGTACTTC.